These T cell receptor beta chains were read from a single sample in a study of blood T cell repertoires in COVID-19. Clones were sequenced by immunoSEQ multiplex PCR, and TCRdb holds only the in-frame ones, with some missing. The sample lists some 96,000 clones; over 80% were seen once. The sequencing sample was made of peripheral blood. The receptors originated from a man in his fifties with active or convalescent COVID-19. Both conserved end residues are part of each CDR3. A D gene is named only where the DNA matches it firmly. Some rows mark clone size as missing; the rest say once, few, many or name a class of expanded clone.

d_call clone_size j_call v_call cdr3_aa cdr3_nt
TRBD2 . TRBJ2-5 TRBV13 CASSLMILAEGRETQYF TGTGCCAGCAGCTTAATGATACTAGCGGAGGGGCGAGAGACCCAGTACTTC
. few TRBJ2-4 TRBV3-1/TRBV3-2 CASSHGGPVDIQYF TGTGCCAGCAGCCACGGGGGGCCCGTGGACATTCAGTACTTC
. . TRBJ2-7 TRBV15 CATSREKGDYEQYF TGTGCCACCAGCAGAGAAAAGGGGGACTACGAGCAGTACTTC
. . TRBJ2-2 TRBV13 CASSAGLPNTGELFF TGTGCCAGCAGCGCGGGACTCCCAAACACCGGGGAGCTGTTTTTT
TRBD1 . TRBJ1-6 TRBV19 CASRGQGSYNSPLHF TGTGCCAGTAGGGGACAGGGCTCCTATAATTCACCCCTCCACTTT
TRBD1 . TRBJ1-6 TRBV6-5 CASSNSDRASSPLHF TGTGCCAGCAGCAACTCAGACAGGGCTAGTTCACCCCTCCACTTT
. once TRBJ2-3 TRBV6-2/TRBV6-3 CASSPGVSSTDTQYF TGTGCCAGCAGCCCCGGGGTTTCTAGCACAGATACGCAGTATTTT
. . TRBJ1-1 TRBV28 CASSLHGKNTEAFF TGTGCCAGCAGTTTACATGGCAAGAACACTGAAGCTTTCTTT
TRBD2 . TRBJ2-3 TRBV2 CASRGGSGRRADTQYF TGTGCCAGCAGAGGAGGTAGCGGGAGGCGGGCAGATACGCAGTATTTT
. . TRBJ2-7 TRBV7-3 CASSFRWRFTYEQYF TGTGCCAGCAGCTTCCGGTGGCGGTTCACCTACGAGCAGTACTTC
. . TRBJ1-1 TRBV10-1 CASSEGAAGGTEAFF TGCGCCAGCAGTGAGGGGGCAGCCGGGGGCACTGAAGCTTTCTTT
TRBD2 . TRBJ2-1 TRBV9 CASSVTAGTSGYNEQFF TGTGCCAGCAGCGTTACCGCCGGGACTAGCGGTTACAATGAGCAGTTCTTC
TRBD1 . TRBJ2-6 TRBV27 CASSITTGGAGANVLTF TGTGCCAGCAGTATCACGACAGGGGGCGCCGGGGCCAACGTCCTGACTTTC
. . TRBJ1-1 TRBV25-1 CASSGRTTEARGEAFF TGTGCCAGCAGTGGGCGGACCACAGAGGCCCGGGGGGAAGCTTTCTTT
. . TRBJ2-1 TRBV9 CASSDSLTYNEQFF TGTGCCAGCAGCGACAGCCTAACCTACAATGAGCAGTTCTTC
. . TRBJ2-5 TRBV5-6 CASSPPGLGETQYF TGTGCCAGCAGCCCGCCGGGACTCGGGGAGACCCAGTACTTC
TRBD2 . TRBJ2-2 TRBV4-2 CASSYNSGRGTGELFF TGTGCCAGCAGTTACAACAGCGGGAGGGGCACCGGGGAGCTGTTTTTT
TRBD1 . TRBJ1-2 TRBV6-1 CASSEGQGGYGYTF TGTGCCAGCAGTGAAGGACAGGGGGGCTATGGCTACACCTTC
. . TRBJ2-1 TRBV5-1 CASSSETSLDEQFF TGCGCCAGCAGCTCAGAGACTAGTTTGGATGAGCAGTTCTTC
TRBD2 . TRBJ2-6 TRBV5-1 CASSLVAGGSGANVLTF TGCGCCAGCAGCTTAGTGGCGGGAGGTTCTGGGGCCAACGTCCTGACTTTC
TRBD1 . TRBJ1-1 TRBV12-3/TRBV12-4 CASSRDRLSTFF TGTGCCAGCAGCAGGGACAGGTTGTCAACTTTCTTT
. . TRBJ2-3 TRBV18 CASSPQGGMGTDTQYF TGTGCCAGCTCACCGCAGGGGGGAATGGGCACAGATACGCAGTATTTT
. . TRBJ1-4 TRBV29-1 CSVARGGTNEKLFF TGCAGCGTCGCCCGCGGGGGGACTAATGAAAAACTGTTTTTT
TRBD1 . TRBJ1-2 TRBV19 CASNDGGGIYGYTF TGTGCCAGTAACGACGGAGGGGGCATCTATGGCTACACCTTC
TRBD1 . TRBJ1-2 TRBV10-1 CASSSQAGGSDYYGYTF TGCGCCAGCAGTTCCCAAGCAGGGGGCTCAGATTACTATGGCTACACCTTC
TRBD1 . TRBJ2-7 TRBV7-3 CASSIAGTDYEQYF TGTGCCAGCAGCATCGCCGGGACAGACTACGAGCAGTACTTC
TRBD1 . TRBJ1-1 TRBV2 CASRWDRDSSEAFF TGTGCCAGCAGATGGGACAGGGATTCCTCTGAAGCTTTCTTT
TRBD1 . TRBJ1-6 TRBV19 CASSQGADSPLHF TGTGCCAGTAGCCAGGGGGCAGACTCACCCCTCCACTTT
TRBD1 . TRBJ2-7 TRBV5-1 CASSSAGGTFEFYEQYF TGCGCCAGCAGCTCCGCAGGGGGAACCTTCGAATTCTACGAGCAGTACTTC
. . TRBJ1-1 TRBV10-3 CAISESTQTGEAFF TGTGCCATCAGTGAGTCGACTCAGACAGGAGAAGCTTTCTTT
TRBD2 once TRBJ2-1 TRBV13 CASSSGLAGEGHEQFF TGTGCCAGCAGCTCGGGACTAGCGGGAGAGGGCCATGAGCAGTTCTTC
. . TRBJ1-4 TRBV9 CASSPAGENEKLFF TGTGCCAGCAGCCCAGCGGGGGAGAATGAAAAACTGTTTTTT
TRBD1 . TRBJ1-6 TRBV4-2 CASSQGDRGSPLHF TGTGCCAGCAGCCAAGGGGACAGGGGATCACCCCTCCACTTT
. once TRBJ2-2 TRBV5-4 CASSLASSGINTGELFF TGTGCCAGCAGCTTGGCGAGTTCAGGCATTAACACCGGGGAGCTGTTTTTT
TRBD1 . TRBJ2-5 TRBV6-5 CASKATGGVETQYF TGTGCCAGCAAGGCGACAGGGGGCGTAGAGACCCAGTACTTC
. few TRBJ2-1 TRBV5-1 CASSSNSWSYNEQFF TGCGCCAGCAGCTCCAATAGTTGGTCCTACAATGAGCAGTTCTTC
. . TRBJ2-7 TRBV10-3 CAISESKRIFYEQYF TGTGCCATCAGTGAGTCCAAGCGGATCTTCTACGAGCAGTACTTC
TRBD1 . TRBJ1-1 TRBV27 CASKQQGGTEAFF TGTGCCAGCAAACAACAGGGGGGCACTGAAGCTTTCTTT
. . TRBJ1-1 TRBV19 CASSPNPGLTEAFF TGTGCCAGTAGCCCCAACCCAGGGCTTACTGAAGCTTTCTTT
TRBD2 . TRBJ2-1 TRBV7-3 CASSPGLGYYEQFF TGTGCCAGCAGCCCGGGACTAGGATATTACGAGCAGTTCTTC
. . TRBJ2-4 TRBV5-4 CASSIGGAKNIQYF TGTGCCAGCAGCATCGGTGGAGCCAAAAACATTCAGTACTTC
TRBD2 few TRBJ2-6 TRBV27 CASSLGSGLALSLGANVLTF TGTGCCAGCAGTTTGGGTAGTGGACTAGCGTTGTCTCTGGGGGCCAACGTCCTGACTTTC
. . TRBJ1-4 TRBV7-9 CASSLNLEKLFF TGTGCCAGCAGCTTAAACTTAGAAAAACTGTTTTTT
. . TRBJ2-1 TRBV18 CASSSGHPAYNEQFF TGTGCCAGCTCATCGGGACACCCCGCCTACAATGAGCAGTTCTTC
TRBD1 . TRBJ2-7 TRBV5-4 CASSYRDSLAEQYF TGTGCCAGCAGCTACCGGGACAGTCTCGCCGAGCAGTACTTC